The clone carrying this T cell receptor (beta chain) was seen more than once but under ten times. Antigen: not known. The length of the CDR3 is 14 residues. Deletions cut 8 bases from V and 2 bases from J, with 16 bases between. Germline V gives CDR1 LGHNA, CDR2 YNFKEQ. Whole-study findings and limits: Tumor Tregs overlapped most with tumor, then blood, naive CD4+ cells.

Each CDR3 protein gets one entry after TCRdb re-called the 5' RACE reads with MiXCR. The sample has about 46,000 distinct CDR3 sequences, 28% seen once. The source is a female donor with breast cancer. The chain combines TRBV4-2 with TRBJ2-7, with a possible D match to TRBD2 (5 bases). Sequencing was carried out using naive CD4+ T cells sorted from blood. Subset indicated: naive CD4+ T cells, CD4+CD45RA+CD25-. Here the CDR3 DNA reads TGTGCCAGCGGATCGTCCGGGAACACCTACGAGCAGTACTTC. Translated: CASGSSGNTYEQYF.